This TCR beta chain originates from a study of shared clonotypes between healthy human individuals. General study findings and limits: Deeper or shallower sequencing was expected to change how clonotypes are shared among donors. Generation probabilities were higher for clonotypes shared across all four sorted-subset donors than for unshared ones.

Original analysis: For the immunoSEQ data, sequences were junction-only without quality scores, so filtering differed. The data were produced by immunoSEQ multiplex PCR, yet TCRdb's version contains in-frame clones alone and is incomplete. The V and J calls and clone size are taken from that table; D and trimming were inferred from the DNA. In the table there are roughly 1,000,000 clones, approximately 80% of which are singletons. V lost 5 bases, J lost 0 bases, and 11 bases lay in between. The CDR3 is 15 amino acids. Germline values: CDR1 SGHAT, CDR2 FQNNGV. In its sample, this clone was seen many times. Its target is not known.

Specimen: memory CD4+ T cells from PBMCs. Noted subset: CD45RA-negative fraction. The V gene is TRBV11-2, the J gene TRBJ2-1; D is perhaps TRBD2 (6 bases). The sequence was obtained from a man younger than 35 in good health. Some clones in this sample may be carry-over from other donors' samples. CDR3 in amino acids: CASSPRRDSYNEQFF. The CDR3 DNA reads TGTGCCAGCAGCCCCAGGAGGGACTCCTACAATGAGCAGTTCTTC. Full variable domain (missing parts from reference TRBV11-2 and TRBJ2-1): EAGVAQSPRYKIIEKRQSVAFWCNPISGHATLYWYQQILGQGPKLLIQFQNNGVVDDSQLPKDRFSAERLKGVDSTLKIQPAKLEDSAVYLCASSPRRDSYNEQFFGPGTRLTVL.